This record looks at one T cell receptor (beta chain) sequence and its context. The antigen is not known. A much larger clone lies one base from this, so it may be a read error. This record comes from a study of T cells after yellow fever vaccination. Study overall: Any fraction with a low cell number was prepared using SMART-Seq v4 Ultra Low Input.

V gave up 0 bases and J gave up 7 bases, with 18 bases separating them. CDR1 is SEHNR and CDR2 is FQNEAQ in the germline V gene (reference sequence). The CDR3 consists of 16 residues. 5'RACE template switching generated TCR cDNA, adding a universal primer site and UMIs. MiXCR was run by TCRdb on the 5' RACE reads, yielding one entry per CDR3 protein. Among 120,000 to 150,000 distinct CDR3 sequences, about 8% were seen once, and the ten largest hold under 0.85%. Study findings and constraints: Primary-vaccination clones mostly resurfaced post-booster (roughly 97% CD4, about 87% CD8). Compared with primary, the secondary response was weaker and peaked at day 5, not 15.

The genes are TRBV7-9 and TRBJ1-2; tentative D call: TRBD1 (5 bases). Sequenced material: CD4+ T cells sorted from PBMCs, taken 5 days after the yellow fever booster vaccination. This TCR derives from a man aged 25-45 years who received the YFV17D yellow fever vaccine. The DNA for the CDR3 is TGTGCCAGCAGCTTAGCGCAGGGTGTGGGGGTCGGTGGCTACACCTTC. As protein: CASSLAQGVGVGGYTF.